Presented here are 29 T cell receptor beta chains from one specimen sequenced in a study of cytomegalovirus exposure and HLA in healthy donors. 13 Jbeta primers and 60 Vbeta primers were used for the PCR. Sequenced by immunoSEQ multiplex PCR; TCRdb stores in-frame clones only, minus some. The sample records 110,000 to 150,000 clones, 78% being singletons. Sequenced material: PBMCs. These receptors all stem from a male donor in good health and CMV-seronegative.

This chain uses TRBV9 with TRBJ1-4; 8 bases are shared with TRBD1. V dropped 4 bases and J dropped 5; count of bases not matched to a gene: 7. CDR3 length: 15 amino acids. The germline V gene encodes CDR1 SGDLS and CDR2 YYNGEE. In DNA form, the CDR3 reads TGTGCCAGCAGCCCGCGACAGGGGCTGAATGAAAAACTGTTTTTT. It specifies CASSPRQGLNEKLFF.

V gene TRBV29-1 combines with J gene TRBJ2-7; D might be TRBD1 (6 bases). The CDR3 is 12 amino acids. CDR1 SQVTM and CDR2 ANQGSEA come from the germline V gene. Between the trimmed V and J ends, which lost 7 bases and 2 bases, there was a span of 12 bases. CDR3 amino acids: CSAEQGPYEQYF. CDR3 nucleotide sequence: TGCAGCGCCGAGCAGGGGCCCTACGAGCAGTACTTC.

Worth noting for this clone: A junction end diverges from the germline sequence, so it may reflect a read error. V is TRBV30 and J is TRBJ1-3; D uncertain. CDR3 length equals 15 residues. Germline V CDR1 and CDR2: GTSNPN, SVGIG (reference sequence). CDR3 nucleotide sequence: TGTCCCTGGAGTGTTCTCTCTATGGCTGGAAACACCATATATTTT. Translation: CPWSVLSMAGNTIYF.

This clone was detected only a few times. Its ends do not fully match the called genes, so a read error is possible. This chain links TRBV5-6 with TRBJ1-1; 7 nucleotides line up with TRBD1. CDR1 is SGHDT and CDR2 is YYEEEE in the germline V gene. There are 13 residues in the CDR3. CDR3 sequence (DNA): TGTGCCAGCAGCTTGGGGCAGGGGGTCGTGGGGATCTTT. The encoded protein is CASSLGQGVVGIF.

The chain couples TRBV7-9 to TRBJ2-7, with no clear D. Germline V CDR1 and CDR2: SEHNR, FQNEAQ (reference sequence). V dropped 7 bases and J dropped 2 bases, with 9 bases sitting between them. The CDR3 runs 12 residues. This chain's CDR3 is CASTPVAYEQYF. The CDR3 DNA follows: TGTGCCAGCACGCCGGTGGCCTACGAGCAGTACTTC.

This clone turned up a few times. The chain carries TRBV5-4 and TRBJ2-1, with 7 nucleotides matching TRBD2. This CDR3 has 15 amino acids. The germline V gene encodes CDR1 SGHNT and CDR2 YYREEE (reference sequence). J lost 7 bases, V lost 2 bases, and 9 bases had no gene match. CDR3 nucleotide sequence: TGTGCCAGCAGCTTAAAACCGGGGACTATGAATGAGCAGTTCTTC. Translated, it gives CASSLKPGTMNEQFF. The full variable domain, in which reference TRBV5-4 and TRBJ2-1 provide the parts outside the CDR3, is ETGVTQSPTHLIKTRGQQVTLRCSSQSGHNTVSWYQQALGQGPQFIFQYYREEENGRGNFPPRFSGLQFPNYSSELNVNALELDDSALYLCASSLKPGTMNEQFFGPGTRLTVL.

This chain's CDR3 is CASSETDRDRGYTF. The CDR3, as DNA: TGTGCCAGCAGTGAAACGGACAGGGATCGTGGCTACACCTTC. The V and J genes are TRBV2 and TRBJ1-2, with 8 bases aligning to TRBD1. With 2 bases clipped from V and 7 bases from J, the junction kept 6 bases outside the gene matches. Looked up from germline, CDR1 is SNHLY and CDR2 is FYNNEI. CDR3 length equals 14 residues.

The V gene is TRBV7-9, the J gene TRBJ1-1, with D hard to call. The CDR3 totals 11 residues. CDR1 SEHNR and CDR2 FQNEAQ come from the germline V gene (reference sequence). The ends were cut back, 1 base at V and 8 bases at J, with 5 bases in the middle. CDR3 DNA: TGTGCCAGCAGCTTAGGGAGGGAAGCTTTCTTT. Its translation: CASSLGREAFF. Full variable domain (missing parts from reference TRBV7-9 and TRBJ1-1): DTGVSQNPRHKITKRGQNVTFRCDPISEHNRLYWYRQTLGQGPEFLTYFQNEAQLEKSRLLSDRFSAERPKGSFSTLEIQRTEQGDSAMYLCASSLGREAFFGQGTRLTVV.

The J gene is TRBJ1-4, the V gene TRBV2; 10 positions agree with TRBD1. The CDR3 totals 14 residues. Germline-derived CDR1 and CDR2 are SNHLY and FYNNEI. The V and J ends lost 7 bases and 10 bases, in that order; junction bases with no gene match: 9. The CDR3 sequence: CASKGQGPSRKLFF. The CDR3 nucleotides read TGTGCCAGCAAGGGACAGGGGCCCTCCCGAAAACTGTTTTTT.

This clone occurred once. The CDR3 coding sequence is TGTGCCAGCAGCCCGACAGGGGGACGTGAAGCTTTCTTT. Translation: CASSPTGGREAFF. This chain connects TRBV7-3 to TRBJ1-1; 9 bases are shared with TRBD1. Germline CDR1 and CDR2: SGHTA and FQGTGA. With V trimmed by 5 bases and J by 7 bases, 5 bases remained unmatched. The CDR3 is 13 amino acids.

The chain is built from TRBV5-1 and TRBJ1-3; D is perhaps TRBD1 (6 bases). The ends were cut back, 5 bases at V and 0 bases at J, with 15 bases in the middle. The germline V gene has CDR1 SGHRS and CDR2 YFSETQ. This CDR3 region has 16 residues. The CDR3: CASSQGHPSSGNTIYF. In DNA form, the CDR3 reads TGCGCCAGCAGTCAGGGACATCCAAGCTCTGGAAACACCATATATTTT.

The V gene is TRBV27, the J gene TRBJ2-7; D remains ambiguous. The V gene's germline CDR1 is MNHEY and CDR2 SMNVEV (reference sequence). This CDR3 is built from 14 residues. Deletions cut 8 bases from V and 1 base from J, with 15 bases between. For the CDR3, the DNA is TGTGCCAGCTTTAAGTCGGGTATGTCCTACGAGCAGTACTTC. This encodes CASFKSGMSYEQYF.

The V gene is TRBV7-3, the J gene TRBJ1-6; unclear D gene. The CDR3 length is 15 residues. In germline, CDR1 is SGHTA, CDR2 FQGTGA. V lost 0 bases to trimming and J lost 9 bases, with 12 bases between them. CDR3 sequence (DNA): TGTGCCAGCAGCTTAACGGGAGGGAGGACTTCACCCCTCCACTTT. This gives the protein CASSLTGGRTSPLHF.

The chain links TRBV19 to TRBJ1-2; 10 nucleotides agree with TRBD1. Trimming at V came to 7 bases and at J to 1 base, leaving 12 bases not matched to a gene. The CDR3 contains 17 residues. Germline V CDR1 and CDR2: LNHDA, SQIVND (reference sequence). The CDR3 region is CASTSKTGTGVNYGYTF. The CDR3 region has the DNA TGTGCCAGTACCTCAAAGACCGGGACAGGGGTTAACTATGGCTACACCTTC.

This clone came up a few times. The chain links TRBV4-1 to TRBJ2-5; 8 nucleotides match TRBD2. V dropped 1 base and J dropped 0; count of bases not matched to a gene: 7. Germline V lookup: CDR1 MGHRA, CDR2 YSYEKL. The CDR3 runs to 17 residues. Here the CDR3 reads CASSQAGSGGNQETQYF. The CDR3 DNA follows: TGCGCCAGCAGCCAAGCCGGGTCGGGAGGGAACCAAGAGACCCAGTACTTC.

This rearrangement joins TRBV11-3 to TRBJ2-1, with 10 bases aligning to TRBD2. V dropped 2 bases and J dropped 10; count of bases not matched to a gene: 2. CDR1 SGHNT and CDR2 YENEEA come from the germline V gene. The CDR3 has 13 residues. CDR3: CASSLPGLAEQFF. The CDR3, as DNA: TGTGCCAGCAGCTTACCGGGACTAGCGGAGCAGTTCTTC.

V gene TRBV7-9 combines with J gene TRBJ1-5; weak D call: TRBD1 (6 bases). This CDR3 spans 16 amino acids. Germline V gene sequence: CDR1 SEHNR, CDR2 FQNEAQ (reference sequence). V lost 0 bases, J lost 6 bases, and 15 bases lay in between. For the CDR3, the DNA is TGTGCCAGCAGCTTAGCGGGCAGGGGTTTAGGTCAGCCCCAGCATTTT. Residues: CASSLAGRGLGQPQHF.

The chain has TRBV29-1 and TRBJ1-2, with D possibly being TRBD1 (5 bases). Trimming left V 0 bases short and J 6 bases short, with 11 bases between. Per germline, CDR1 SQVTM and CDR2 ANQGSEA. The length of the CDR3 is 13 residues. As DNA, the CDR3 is TGCAGCGTTGAAGATCAAGGGGTTCATGGCTACACCTTC. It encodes CSVEDQGVHGYTF. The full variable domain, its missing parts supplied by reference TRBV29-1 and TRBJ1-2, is SAVISQKPSRDICQRGTSLTIQCQVDSQVTMMFWYRQQPGQSLTLIATANQGSEATYESGFVIDKFPISRPNLTFSTLTVSNMSPEDSSIYLCSVEDQGVHGYTFGSGTRLTVV.

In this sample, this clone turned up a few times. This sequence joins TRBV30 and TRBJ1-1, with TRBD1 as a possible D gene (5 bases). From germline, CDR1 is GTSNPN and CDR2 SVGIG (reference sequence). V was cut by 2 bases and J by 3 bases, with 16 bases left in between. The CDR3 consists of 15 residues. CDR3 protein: CAWSTTLDSDTEAFF. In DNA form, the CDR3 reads TGTGCCTGGAGTACAACCTTAGACAGCGACACTGAAGCTTTCTTT.

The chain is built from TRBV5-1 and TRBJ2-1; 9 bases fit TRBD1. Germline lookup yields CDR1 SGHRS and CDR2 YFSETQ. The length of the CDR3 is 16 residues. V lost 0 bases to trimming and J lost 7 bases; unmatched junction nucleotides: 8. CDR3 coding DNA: TGCGCCAGCAGCTTGGGGGGGTGGACAGGGGAAAATGAGCAGTTCTTC. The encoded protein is CASSLGGWTGENEQFF.

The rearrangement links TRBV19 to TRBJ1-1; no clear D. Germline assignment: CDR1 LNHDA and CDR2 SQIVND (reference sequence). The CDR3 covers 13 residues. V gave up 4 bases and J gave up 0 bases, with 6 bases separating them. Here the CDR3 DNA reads TGTGCCAGTAGTAACTCAATGAACACTGAAGCTTTCTTT. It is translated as CASSNSMNTEAFF.

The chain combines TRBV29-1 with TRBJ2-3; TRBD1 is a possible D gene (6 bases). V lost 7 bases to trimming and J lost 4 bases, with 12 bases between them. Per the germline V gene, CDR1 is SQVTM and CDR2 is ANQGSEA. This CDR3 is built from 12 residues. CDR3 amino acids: CSGSTGPDTQYF. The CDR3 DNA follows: TGCAGCGGATCTACAGGGCCAGATACGCAGTATTTT.

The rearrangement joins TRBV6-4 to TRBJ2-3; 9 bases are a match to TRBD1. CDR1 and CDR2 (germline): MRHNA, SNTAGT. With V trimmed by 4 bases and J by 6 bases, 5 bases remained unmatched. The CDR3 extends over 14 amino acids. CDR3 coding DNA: TGTGCCAGCAGTGGAGGTACAGGGGGCGATACGCAGTATTTT. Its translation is CASSGGTGGDTQYF.

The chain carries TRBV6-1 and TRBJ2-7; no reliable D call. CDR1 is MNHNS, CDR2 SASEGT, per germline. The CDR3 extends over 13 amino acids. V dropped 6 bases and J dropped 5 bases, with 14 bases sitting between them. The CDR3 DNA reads TGTGCCAGCAGAGTAGATCCACTAAACGAGCAGTACTTC. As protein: CASRVDPLNEQYF.

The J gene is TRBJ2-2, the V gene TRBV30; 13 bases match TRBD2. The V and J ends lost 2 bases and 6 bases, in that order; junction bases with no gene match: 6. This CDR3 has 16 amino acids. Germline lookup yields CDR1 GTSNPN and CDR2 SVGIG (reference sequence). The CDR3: CAWSTWTSGSSGELFF. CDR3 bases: TGTGCCTGGAGTACCTGGACTAGCGGGAGCTCCGGGGAGCTGTTTTTT.

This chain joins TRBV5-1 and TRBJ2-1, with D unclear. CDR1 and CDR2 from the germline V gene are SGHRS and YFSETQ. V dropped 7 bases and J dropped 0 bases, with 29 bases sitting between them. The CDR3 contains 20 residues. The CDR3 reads CASPMTCLRTNSCSYNEQFF. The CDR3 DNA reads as TGCGCCAGCCCCATGACTTGCCTCCGAACGAATAGTTGCTCCTACAATGAGCAGTTCTTC. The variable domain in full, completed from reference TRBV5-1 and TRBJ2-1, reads KAGVTQTPRYLIKTRGQQVTLSCSPISGHRSVSWYQQTPGQGLQFLFEYFSETQRNKGNFPGRFSGRQFSNSRSEMNVSTLELGDSALYLCASPMTCLRTNSCSYNEQFFGPGTRLTVL.

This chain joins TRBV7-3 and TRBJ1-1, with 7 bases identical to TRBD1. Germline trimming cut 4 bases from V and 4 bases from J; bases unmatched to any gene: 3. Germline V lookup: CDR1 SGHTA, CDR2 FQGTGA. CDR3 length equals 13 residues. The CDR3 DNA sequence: TGTGCCAGCAGCTCGACAGGGACCACTGAAGCTTTCTTT. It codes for CASSSTGTTEAFF.

This chain's CDR3 is CASSHPGRGSHEQYF. CDR3 bases: TGTGCCAGCAGCCACCCCGGGAGAGGGTCCCACGAGCAGTACTTC. The rearrangement uses TRBV7-9 and TRBJ2-7; D might be TRBD2 (6 bases). There are 15 residues in the CDR3. V was pared by 5 bases and J by 5 bases, with 19 bases between. Germline CDR1 is SEHNR and CDR2 is FQNEAQ (reference sequence).

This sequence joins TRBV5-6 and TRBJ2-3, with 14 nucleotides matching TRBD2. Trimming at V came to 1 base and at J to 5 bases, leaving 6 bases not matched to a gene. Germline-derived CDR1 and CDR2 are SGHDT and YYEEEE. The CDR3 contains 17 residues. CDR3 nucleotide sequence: TGTGCCAGCAGCTTGACAGGGACTAGCGGGAGACAAGATACGCAGTATTTT. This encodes CASSLTGTSGRQDTQYF.